Below, 6 T cell receptor beta chains from the same sample are listed, as sequenced in a study of T cell repertoires in ileal Crohn's disease. The table came from immunoSEQ multiplex PCR; TCRdb's copy has only in-frame clones and leaves some out. The sample holds about 4,300 clones, more than 75% seen once. Sample: ileal tissue. The receptors come from an adult with Crohn's disease.

V and J are TRBV23-1 and TRBJ2-3; TRBD1 agrees at 7 bases. TRBV23-1 is assigned to the ORF class and has an uncertain function. With 0 bases clipped from V and 3 bases from J, the junction kept 15 bases outside the gene matches. The CDR3 runs 19 residues. The CDR3 sequence: CASSQSNKTGERRTDTQYF. The CDR3 nucleotides read TGCGCCAGCAGTCAATCGAACAAAACAGGGGAAAGGCGTACAGATACGCAGTATTTT.

The chain links TRBV5-1 to TRBJ2-6, with 9 bases that match TRBD1. The CDR3 has 20 residues. V was clipped by 1 base and J by 5 bases; unmatched bases: 16. Germline V gene data show CDR1 as SGHRS and CDR2 as YFSETQ. The CDR3 coding sequence is TGCGCCAGCAGCTTGTCCATTGACCGGGACAGGGAAAGGTGGGCCAACGTCCTGACTTTC. Translation gives CASSLSIDRDRERWANVLTF. Complete variable domain (other parts from reference TRBV5-1 and TRBJ2-6): KAGVTQTPRYLIKTRGQQVTLSCSPISGHRSVSWYQQTPGQGLQFLFEYFSETQRNKGNFPGRFSGRQFSNSRSEMNVSTLELGDSALYLCASSLSIDRDRERWANVLTFGAGSRLTVL.

This clone was observed once. The rearrangement uses TRBV28 and TRBJ1-1; D gene ambiguous. Trimming cost V 7 bases and J 0 bases, with 9 bases left between them. Germline V lookup: CDR1 MDHEN, CDR2 SYDVKM. The CDR3 covers 13 residues. CDR3 sequence reads: CASKVPMNTEAFF. The CDR3 nucleotides are TGTGCCAGCAAAGTCCCTATGAACACTGAAGCTTTCTTT. Variable domain in full (rest from reference TRBV28 and TRBJ1-1): DVKVTQSSRYLVKRTGEKVFLECVQDMDHENMFWYRQDPGLGLRLIYFSYDVKMKEKGDIPEGYSVSREKKERFSLILESASTNQTSMYLCASKVPMNTEAFFGQGTRLTVV.

The chain joins TRBV6-5 to TRBJ2-1; 8 positions agree with TRBD2. V lost 0 bases and J lost 8; bases outside the gene matches: 6. Germline assignment: CDR1 MNHEY and CDR2 SVGAGI. The CDR3 contains 15 residues. The CDR3 DNA reads as TGTGCCAGCAGTTACTCGGGCGGGGGGAAACATGAGCAGTTCTTC. This gives the protein CASSYSGGGKHEQFF.

This chain connects TRBV10-2 to TRBJ1-2; 9 bases agree with TRBD1. The CDR3 has 19 amino acids. Per the germline V gene, CDR1 is WSHSY and CDR2 is SAAADI. J lost 3 bases, V lost 4 bases, and 18 bases had no gene match. In DNA form, the CDR3 reads TGCGCCAGCAGTGCTTCTCGGGGGGGACAGGGAATAGCTCACTATGGCTACACCTTC. Protein: CASSASRGGQGIAHYGYTF.

The chain links TRBV9 to TRBJ2-1; maybe TRBD1 (5 bases). The germline CDR1 and CDR2 sequences are SGDLS and YYNGEE. V was clipped by 0 bases and J by 4 bases, with 11 bases between them. The CDR3 covers 15 residues. The CDR3 nucleotides read TGTGCCAGCAGCGTAGAAGGGGTTTTGTACAATGAGCAGTTCTTC. It is translated as CASSVEGVLYNEQFF.